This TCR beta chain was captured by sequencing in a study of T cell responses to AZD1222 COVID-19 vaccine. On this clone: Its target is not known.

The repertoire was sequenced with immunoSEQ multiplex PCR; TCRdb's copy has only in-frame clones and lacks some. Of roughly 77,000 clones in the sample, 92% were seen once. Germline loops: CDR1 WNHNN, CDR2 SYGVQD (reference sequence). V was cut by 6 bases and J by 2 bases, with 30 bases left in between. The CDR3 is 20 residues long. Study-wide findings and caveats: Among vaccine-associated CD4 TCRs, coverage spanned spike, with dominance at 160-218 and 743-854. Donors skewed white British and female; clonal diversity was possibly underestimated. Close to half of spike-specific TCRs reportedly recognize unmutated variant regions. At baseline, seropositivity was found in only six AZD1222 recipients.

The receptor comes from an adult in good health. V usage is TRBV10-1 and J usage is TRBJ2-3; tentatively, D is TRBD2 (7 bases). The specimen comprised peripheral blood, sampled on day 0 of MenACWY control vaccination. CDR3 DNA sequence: TGCGCCAGCAGCGGCTGGACTGGTATTAGCTCGGGGGGACACACAGATACGCAGTATTTT. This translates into CASSGWTGISSGGHTDTQYF.